Following are 8 T cell receptor beta chains from one sample sequenced in a study of T cell repertoires in cytomegalovirus infection. For these receptors, no antigen is known. TCRdb fed the reads into MiXCR, producing one record per CDR3 protein. This table has about 69,000 distinct CDR3 sequences, about 29% appearing once. Sample: CD8+ T cells from cultured PBMCs, taken from culture after CMV antigen stimulation. The receptors come from a human donor in good health (CMV status not recorded). Some clones in this sample may be carry-over from other donors' samples.

The V call is TRBV20-1, the J call TRBJ2-2; no definite D call. In germline, CDR1 is DFQATT, CDR2 SNEGSKA (reference sequence). CDR3 length equals 13 residues. V lost 2 bases and J lost 6, with 10 bases in between. The CDR3 reads CSARPLGSGELFF. CDR3 coding DNA: TGCAGTGCTAGACCCTTAGGGTCCGGGGAGCTGTTTTTT.

The rearrangement links TRBV7-6 to TRBJ2-2; no definite D call. Germline CDR1 SGHVS, CDR2 FNYEAQ. The V end lost 1 base, the J end lost 4 bases, and 7 bases lay between the germline ends. This CDR3 region has 14 residues. As DNA, the CDR3 is TGTGCCAGCAGCTTAGAGTTGGGCACCGGGGAGCTGTTTTTT. It codes for CASSLELGTGELFF.

The chain is built from TRBV9 and TRBJ1-3; D unclear. CDR1 and CDR2 (germline): SGDLS, YYNGEE. This CDR3 is built from 14 residues. Trimming shortened V by 6 bases and J by 0 bases, and 10 bases separated the two germline ends. CDR3 in DNA: TGTGCCAGCACGGACCAGTTCTCTGGAAACACCATATATTTT. Protein: CASTDQFSGNTIYF.

This clonotype was recorded a few times. This chain links TRBV10-3 with TRBJ2-7; 9 bases are shared with TRBD2. This CDR3 comprises 18 residues. Trimming cost V 7 bases and J 3 bases; bases outside gene matches: 19. CDR1 is ENHRY and CDR2 is SYGVKD in the germline V gene. The CDR3 here is CAINSGGDPVADDYEQYF. DNA of the CDR3: TGTGCCATCAATAGCGGGGGAGACCCCGTCGCCGACGACTACGAGCAGTACTTC.

The V gene is TRBV5-1, the J gene TRBJ2-4; D may be TRBD1 (6 bases). Germline-derived CDR1 and CDR2 are SGHRS and YFSETQ. The CDR3 sequence is 16 residues long. The DNA of the CDR3 is TGCGCAGACCTACTCCCGGGACATCCCCCCAAAAACATTCAGTACTTC. Protein product: CADLLPGHPPKNIQYF.

This clonotype was seen many times. The chain links TRBV11-2 to TRBJ2-1; D perhaps matches TRBD2 (6 bases). Trimming took 5 bases from V and 1 from J, leaving 12 bases between them. From germline, CDR1 is SGHAT and CDR2 FQNNGV. The CDR3 covers 15 residues. As DNA, the CDR3 is TGTGCCAGCAGCCCTACGGGGGAATCCTACAATGAGCAGTTCTTC. The encoded protein is CASSPTGESYNEQFF. The full variable domain, in which reference TRBV11-2 and TRBJ2-1 provide the parts outside the CDR3, is EAGVAQSPRYKIIEKRQSVAFWCNPISGHATLYWYQQILGQGPKLLIQFQNNGVVDDSQLPKDRFSAERLKGVDSTLKIQPAKLEDSAVYLCASSPTGESYNEQFFGPGTRLTVL.

There are a few counts of this clonotype. A junction end diverges from the germline sequence, so it may reflect a read error. This sequence joins TRBV11-3 and TRBJ2-7, with D perhaps matching TRBD1 or TRBD2 (5 bases each). Germline V gives CDR1 SGHNT, CDR2 YENEEA. This CDR3 has 15 residues. The CDR3 loop reads CASSHSGTPTYVENF. The DNA for the CDR3 is TGTGCCAGCAGCCATTCCGGGACGCCTACCTACGTCGAGAACTTC.

This clonotype was seen many times. This chain connects TRBV6-2 or TRBV6-3 to TRBJ1-1; D is possibly TRBD1 (5 bases). The CDR3 consists of 15 residues. Trimming shortened V by 7 bases and J by 4 bases, and 19 bases separated the two germline ends. CDR1 is MNHEY, CDR2 SVGEGT, per germline. The CDR3 sequence is CASKEGAKGGTEAFF. CDR3 coding DNA: TGTGCCAGCAAGGAAGGGGCCAAGGGTGGCACTGAAGCTTTCTTT.